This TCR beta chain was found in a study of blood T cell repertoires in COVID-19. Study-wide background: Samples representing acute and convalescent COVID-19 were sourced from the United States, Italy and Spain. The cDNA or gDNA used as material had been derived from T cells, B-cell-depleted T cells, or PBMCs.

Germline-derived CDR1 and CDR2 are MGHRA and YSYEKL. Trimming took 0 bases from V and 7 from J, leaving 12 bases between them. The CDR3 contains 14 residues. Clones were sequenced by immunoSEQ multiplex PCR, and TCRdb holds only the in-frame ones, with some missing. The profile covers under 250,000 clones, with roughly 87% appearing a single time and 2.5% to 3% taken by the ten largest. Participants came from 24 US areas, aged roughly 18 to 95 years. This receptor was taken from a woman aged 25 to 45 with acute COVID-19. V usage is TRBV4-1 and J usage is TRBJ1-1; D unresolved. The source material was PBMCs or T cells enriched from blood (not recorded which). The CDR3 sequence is CASSQDWGDGEAFF. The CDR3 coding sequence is TGCGCCAGCAGCCAAGATTGGGGAGACGGTGAAGCTTTCTTT.